This T cell receptor (beta chain) was sequenced in a study of blood T cell repertoires in COVID-19. Study background: Material from acute and convalescent COVID-19 was sourced from the United States, Italy and Spain. T cells, B-cell-depleted T cells, or PBMCs provided the cDNA or gDNA that served as material.

Per the original data handling: Estimates of nucleated cell counts were drawn from the amplification of reference gene primers. Here immunoSEQ multiplex PCR was the method, and the copy in TCRdb shows in-frame clones only, minus some. The DNA was the basis for D and trimming; V, J and clone size are from that table. Of about 240,000 clones in the sample, 85% to 90% were seen once. This sequence was found in a man aged 60 to 75 with acute or convalescent COVID-19. The sequencing sample was made of peripheral blood.

The CDR3 loop reads CASSQDGVASGYNEQFF. The CDR3 DNA is TGCGCCAGCAGCCAAGATGGGGTAGCTAGCGGCTACAATGAGCAGTTCTTC. V usage is TRBV4-3 and J usage is TRBJ2-1, with 7 bases that match TRBD2. The CDR3 covers 17 residues. J gave up 3 bases and V 0 bases, and 8 bases lay outside the gene matches. Per germline, CDR1 LGHNA and CDR2 YSLEER.